The 28 T cell receptor beta chains given below trace back to one sample, sequenced in a study of monozygotic twins with cystic fibrosis. Generated by immunoSEQ multiplex PCR, the TCRdb table keeps only in-frame clones and is missing some. The sample shows fewer than 20,000 clones, 95% to 97% of them seen only once. Sequencing was done on a sample of blood. These receptors originate from a girl between 2 and 10 years old with cystic fibrosis.

The chain is built from TRBV2 and TRBJ2-1; D gene uncertain. The ends were cut back, 6 bases at V and 4 bases at J, with 4 bases in the middle. This CDR3 has 11 residues. CDR1 is SNHLY, CDR2 FYNNEI, per germline. The CDR3 DNA is TGTGCCAGCAGCGGATACAATGAGCAGTTCTTC. This gives the protein CASSGYNEQFF.

V is TRBV4-3 and J is TRBJ2-7, with TRBD1 matching 9 bases. Germline values: CDR1 LGHNA, CDR2 YSLEER. The CDR3 sequence is 19 residues long. Losses at the gene ends were 0 bases for V and 5 bases for J; bases not matched to a gene: 17. CDR3 loop: CASSQDPGHTGTGNHEQYF. The CDR3 DNA is TGCGCCAGCAGCCAAGACCCGGGGCATACCGGGACAGGGAACCACGAGCAGTACTTC.

The chain couples TRBV6-5 to TRBJ1-1, with a possible D match to TRBD1 (6 bases). CDR1 and CDR2 (germline): MNHEY, SVGAGI. V was clipped by 0 bases and J by 4 bases, with 9 bases between them. This CDR3 comprises 14 residues. The CDR3 spells CASSYSSDSTEAFF. The DNA for the CDR3 is TGTGCCAGCAGTTACTCCTCGGACAGCACTGAAGCTTTCTTT.

The chain has TRBV6-6 and TRBJ2-5; D gene unclear. Trimming removed 5 bases from V and 0 bases from J, with 10 bases in between. The germline gives CDR1 MNHNY, CDR2 SVGAGI (reference sequence). CDR3 length equals 14 residues. The DNA of the CDR3 is TGTGCCAGCAGTCCAACACTAAACCAAGAGACCCAGTACTTC. Amino acid sequence: CASSPTLNQETQYF.

This clone appeared once. This rearrangement joins TRBV4-1 to TRBJ2-1; D gene uncertain. Germline loops: CDR1 MGHRA, CDR2 YSYEKL. CDR3 length equals 17 residues. Trimming shortened V by 0 bases and J by 4 bases, and 16 bases separated the two germline ends. The CDR3 spells CASSQDQIRLIYNEQFF. CDR3 bases: TGCGCCAGCAGCCAAGATCAAATAAGGTTGATTTACAATGAGCAGTTCTTC.

The genes are TRBV19 and TRBJ1-3, with TRBD1 identical over 11 bases. V trimming: 6 bases; J trimming: 4 bases; junction bases outside the gene matches: 11. The CDR3 consists of 17 residues. Germline values: CDR1 LNHDA, CDR2 SQIVND (reference sequence). The CDR3 region is CASSRPGQGAEGNTIYF. CDR3 in DNA: TGTGCCAGTAGCCGACCTGGACAGGGGGCTGAGGGAAACACCATATATTTT.

The V call is TRBV28, the J call TRBJ2-7; 11 nucleotides match TRBD1. The J segment lost 3 bases and the V segment lost 7 bases, leaving 11 bases of the junction unmatched. The length of the CDR3 is 16 residues. Germline lookup yields CDR1 MDHEN and CDR2 SYDVKM. The CDR3 protein is CASTPYSGTGGYEQYF. The CDR3 DNA follows: TGTGCCAGCACCCCCTACTCCGGGACAGGGGGCTACGAGCAGTACTTC.

J is TRBJ2-7 and V is TRBV7-9; 10 bases align to TRBD1. The V gene's germline CDR1 is SEHNR and CDR2 FQNEAQ (reference sequence). V lost 5 bases to trimming and J lost 2 bases; unmatched junction nucleotides: 9. The CDR3 contains 16 residues. Here the CDR3 reads CASSPWGQGTTYEQYF. The CDR3 DNA follows: TGTGCCAGCAGCCCGTGGGGACAGGGGACGACCTACGAGCAGTACTTC.

The chain is built from TRBV6-1 and TRBJ2-1, with D unresolved. CDR3 size: 17 residues. Per germline, CDR1 MNHNS and CDR2 SASEGT. V was pared by 4 bases and J by 6 bases, with 22 bases between. The CDR3 reads CASSALGGAVGSNEQFF. As DNA, the CDR3 is TGTGCCAGCAGTGCCCTTGGTGGCGCAGTAGGGTCCAATGAGCAGTTCTTC.

This clone was counted once. CDR3 protein: CASSYSAGVPNTEAFF. The CDR3 nucleotides are TGTGCCAGCAGTTACAGTGCGGGAGTGCCGAACACTGAAGCTTTCTTT. V gene TRBV6-6 combines with J gene TRBJ1-1; no clear D gene. This CDR3 is 16 amino acids long. The germline V gene encodes CDR1 MNHNY and CDR2 SVGAGI (reference sequence). V lost 2 bases, J lost 1 base, and 14 bases lay in between.

V gene TRBV7-9 combines with J gene TRBJ1-4, with 9 bases matching TRBD1. J lost 6 bases, V lost 2 bases, and 4 bases had no gene match. The CDR3 is 15 residues long. CDR1 and CDR2 (germline): SEHNR, FQNEAQ (reference sequence). The CDR3 spells CASSLNRGRDEKLFF. CDR3 bases: TGTGCCAGCAGCTTAAACAGGGGGCGAGATGAAAAACTGTTTTTT. Based on the CDR3 plus reference TRBV7-9 and TRBJ1-4, the full variable domain is DTGVSQNPRHKITKRGQNVTFRCDPISEHNRLYWYRQTLGQGPEFLTYFQNEAQLEKSRLLSDRFSAERPKGSFSTLEIQRTEQGDSAMYLCASSLNRGRDEKLFFGSGTQLSVL.

In DNA form, the CDR3 reads TGCGCCAGCAGCCCAGTTTCTGGGGCCAACGTCCTGACTTTC. Amino acids: CASSPVSGANVLTF. V and J are TRBV5-1 and TRBJ2-6; D uncertain. The CDR3 runs 14 residues. The V and J ends lost 4 bases and 1 base respectively, with 6 bases between them. Looked up from germline, CDR1 is SGHRS and CDR2 is YFSETQ. Based on the CDR3 plus reference TRBV5-1 and TRBJ2-6, the full variable domain is KAGVTQTPRYLIKTRGQQVTLSCSPISGHRSVSWYQQTPGQGLQFLFEYFSETQRNKGNFPGRFSGRQFSNSRSEMNVSTLELGDSALYLCASSPVSGANVLTFGAGSRLTVL.

This sequence joins TRBV19 and TRBJ1-4, with D possibly being TRBD1 (5 bases). Trimming shortened V by 4 bases and J by 7 bases, and 19 bases separated the two germline ends. Looked up from germline, CDR1 is LNHDA and CDR2 is SQIVND (reference sequence). The CDR3 contains 16 residues. The DNA of the CDR3 is TGTGCCAGTAGTACCGGGGGGACCGCAGTCTTTGAAAAACTGTTTTTT. Encoded protein: CASSTGGTAVFEKLFF.

The V gene is TRBV5-1, the J gene TRBJ1-1; no firm D call. The germline gives CDR1 SGHRS, CDR2 YFSETQ. The CDR3 sequence is 11 residues long. V gave up 3 bases and J gave up 3 bases, with 3 bases separating them. CDR3 sequence (DNA): TGCGCCAGCAGCTCAGACACTGAAGCTTTCTTT. Translation gives CASSSDTEAFF.

The V gene is TRBV7-2, the J gene TRBJ1-3; D unclear. V gave up 8 bases and J gave up 3 bases, with 11 bases separating them. Per germline, CDR1 SGHTA and CDR2 FQGNSA. The CDR3 extends over 13 amino acids. The CDR3 nucleotides are TGTGCCAGCGGTCGGCAGTATGGAAACACCATATATTTT. Translated, it gives CASGRQYGNTIYF.

The J gene is TRBJ2-2, the V gene TRBV7-2; 7 positions agree with TRBD1. This CDR3 contains 16 residues. In germline, CDR1 is SGHTA, CDR2 FQGNSA. The V gene end was trimmed by 2 bases and the J gene end by 2 bases; junction bases not matched to a gene: 5. CDR3 in DNA: TGTGCCAGCAGCTTAAATAACAGGGGAAACACCGGGGAGCTGTTTTTT. Amino acids: CASSLNNRGNTGELFF.

This clone was observed a single time. V and J are TRBV6-6 and TRBJ1-1; a weak D match, TRBD1 (5 bases). V dropped 4 bases and J dropped 4 bases, with 10 bases sitting between them. Germline V CDR1 and CDR2: MNHNY, SVGAGI (reference sequence). The CDR3 has 13 residues. Here the CDR3 DNA reads TGTGCCAGCAGTTCCTGGGGCGGCACTGAAGCTTTCTTT. Its protein is CASSSWGGTEAFF.

V gene TRBV5-8 combines with J gene TRBJ1-5; D possibly corresponds to TRBD1 (5 bases). The CDR3 consists of 16 residues. Germline loops: CDR1 SGHTS, CDR2 YDEGEE. V gave up 1 base and J gave up 4 bases, with 15 bases separating them. This CDR3 is CASSLPRGMGNQPQHF. CDR3 DNA sequence: TGTGCCAGCAGCTTGCCCCGGGGGATGGGAAATCAGCCCCAGCATTTT.

The genes are TRBV9 and TRBJ2-3; 8 positions match TRBD2. Germline lookup yields CDR1 SGDLS and CDR2 YYNGEE. The junction had 14 bases not matched to a gene; V was cut back by 3 bases and J by 2 bases. This CDR3 is built from 18 residues. CDR3 DNA: TGTGCCAGCAGCGCCCCCGTCAGCGGGGGTTTATTCACAGATACGCAGTATTTT. Translated: CASSAPVSGGLFTDTQYF.

J is TRBJ2-3 and V is TRBV7-6, with D perhaps TRBD2 (5 bases). Germline V gene sequence: CDR1 SGHVS, CDR2 FNYEAQ. The CDR3 runs 18 residues. V shed 3 bases and J shed 4 bases, with 23 bases lying between them. The DNA of the CDR3 is TGTGCCAGCAGCTTGGGCTCGGGGTTGTTGGGCCTCGCAGATACGCAGTATTTT. Translated, it gives CASSLGSGLLGLADTQYF. Looking up the rest from reference TRBV7-6 and TRBJ2-3 gives the full variable domain: GAGVSQSPRYKVTKRGQDVALRCDPISGHVSLYWYRQALGQGPEFLTYFNYEAQQDKSGLPNDRFSAERPEGSISTLTIQRTEQRDSAMYRCASSLGSGLLGLADTQYFGPGTRLTVL.

The chain joins TRBV19 to TRBJ1-1; weak D call: TRBD1 (5 bases). Germline V gene lookup returns CDR1 LNHDA and CDR2 SQIVND (reference sequence). The CDR3 loop spans 14 amino acids. The germline V and J ends were trimmed by 5 bases and 1 base, with 11 bases remaining between them. CDR3 loop: CASSAGFRNTEAFF. Here the CDR3 DNA reads TGTGCCAGTAGTGCAGGGTTTCGGAACACTGAAGCTTTCTTT.

A few counts support this clone. The chain joins TRBV9 to TRBJ1-2; 7 nucleotides align to TRBD1. J was trimmed by 5 bases and V by 2 bases; bases with no gene match: 3. Germline assignment: CDR1 SGDLS and CDR2 YYNGEE. The CDR3 has 13 amino acids. The CDR3 nucleotides read TGTGCCAGCAGCGTTGACAGGGAATATGGCTACACCTTC. This sequence encodes CASSVDREYGYTF.

Only one count was recorded for this clone. The chain has TRBV9 and TRBJ1-6; a weak D match, TRBD1 (5 bases). CDR1 and CDR2 (germline): SGDLS, YYNGEE. The CDR3 covers 14 residues. Trimming took off 1 base at V and 10 bases at J, with 12 bases between the two ends. The CDR3 sequence is CASSVSGSRSPLHF. DNA for the CDR3: TGTGCCAGCAGCGTATCAGGGTCCCGATCACCCCTCCACTTT.

The chain is built from TRBV10-1 and TRBJ1-1; D remains ambiguous. Trimming left V 2 bases short and J 2 bases short, with 12 bases between. Germline V gene data show CDR1 as WNHNN and CDR2 as SYGVQD (reference sequence). This CDR3 spans 15 amino acids. In DNA form, the CDR3 reads TGCGCCAGCAGTGAGAAGGTGGGCCTCAACACTGAAGCTTTCTTT. Amino acids: CASSEKVGLNTEAFF.

V gene TRBV27 combines with J gene TRBJ2-7, with a tentative D call TRBD1 (5 bases). V dropped 7 bases and J dropped 3 bases, with 16 bases sitting between them. The CDR3 contains 14 residues. CDR1 and CDR2 (germline): MNHEY, SMNVEV (reference sequence). The DNA for the CDR3 is TGTGCCAGCACTACCAGGGAATTGGGCTACGAGCAGTACTTC. It encodes CASTTRELGYEQYF.

This clone came up once. The chain links TRBV5-8 to TRBJ2-3; 13 bases map to TRBD2. Germline values: CDR1 SGHTS, CDR2 YDEGEE. V trimming: 3 bases; J trimming: 0 bases; junction bases outside the gene matches: 7. There are 18 residues in the CDR3. The CDR3 region is CASSYGTSGDSSTDTQYF. The DNA of the CDR3 is TGTGCCAGCAGCTACGGGACTAGCGGGGATTCTAGCACAGATACGCAGTATTTT.

The rearrangement links TRBV6-6 to TRBJ2-5; D uncertain. Per germline, CDR1 MNHNY and CDR2 SVGAGI (reference sequence). The ends were cut back, 0 bases at V and 5 bases at J, with 4 bases in the middle. CDR3 length equals 12 residues. In nucleotides, the CDR3 is TGTGCCAGCAGTTACTCAGGGGAGACCCAGTACTTC. Its protein product is CASSYSGETQYF.

The rearrangement joins TRBV6-5 to TRBJ1-1; D unresolved. The germline gives CDR1 MNHEY, CDR2 SVGAGI. This CDR3 spans 15 amino acids. The V and J ends lost 5 bases and 0 bases respectively, with 13 bases between them. CDR3 protein: CASSTSGGMNTEAFF. CDR3 coding DNA: TGTGCCAGCAGTACCTCGGGTGGCATGAACACTGAAGCTTTCTTT.